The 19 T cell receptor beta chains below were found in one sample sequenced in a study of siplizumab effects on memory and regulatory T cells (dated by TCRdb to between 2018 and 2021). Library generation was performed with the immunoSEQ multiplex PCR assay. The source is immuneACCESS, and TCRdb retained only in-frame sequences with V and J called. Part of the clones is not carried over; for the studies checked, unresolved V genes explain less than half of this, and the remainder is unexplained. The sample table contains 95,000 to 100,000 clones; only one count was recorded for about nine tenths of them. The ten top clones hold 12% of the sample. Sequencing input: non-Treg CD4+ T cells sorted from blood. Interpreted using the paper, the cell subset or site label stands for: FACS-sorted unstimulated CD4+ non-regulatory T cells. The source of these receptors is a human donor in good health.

The CDR3: CASSLGGLAGAPGANVLTF. The DNA of the CDR3 is TGTGCCAGCAGCTTAGGAGGCTTAGCGGGAGCACCTGGGGCCAACGTCCTGACTTTC. The rearrangement links TRBV11-2 to TRBJ2-6; 9 nucleotides agree with TRBD2. V lost 1 base to trimming and J lost 2 bases; unmatched junction nucleotides: 9. The CDR3 is 19 amino acids. Germline V gives CDR1 SGHAT, CDR2 FQNNGV.

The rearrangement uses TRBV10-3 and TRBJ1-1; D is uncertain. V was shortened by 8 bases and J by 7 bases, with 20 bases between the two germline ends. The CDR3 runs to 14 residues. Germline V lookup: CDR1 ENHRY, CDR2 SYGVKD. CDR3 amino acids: CAIADSGGFSEAFF. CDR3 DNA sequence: TGTGCCATCGCCGACTCGGGAGGGTTTAGTGAAGCTTTCTTT.

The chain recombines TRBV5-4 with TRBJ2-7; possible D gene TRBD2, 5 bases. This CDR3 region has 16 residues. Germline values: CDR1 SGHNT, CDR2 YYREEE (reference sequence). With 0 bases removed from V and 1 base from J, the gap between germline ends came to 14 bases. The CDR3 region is CASSLGSGSASYEQYF. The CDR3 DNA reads TGTGCCAGCAGCTTGGGTAGTGGGAGTGCGTCCTACGAGCAGTACTTC.

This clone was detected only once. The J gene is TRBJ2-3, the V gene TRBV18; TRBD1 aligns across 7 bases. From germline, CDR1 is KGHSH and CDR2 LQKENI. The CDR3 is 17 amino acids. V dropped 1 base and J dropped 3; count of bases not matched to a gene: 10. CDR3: CASSPLPGTAFTDTQYF. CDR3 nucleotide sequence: TGTGCCAGCTCACCACTCCCGGGGACAGCCTTTACAGATACGCAGTATTTT. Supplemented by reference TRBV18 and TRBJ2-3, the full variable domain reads NAGVMQNPRHLVRRRGQEARLRCSPMKGHSHVYWYRQLPEEGLKFMVYLQKENIIDESGMPKERFSAEFPKEGPSILRIQQVVRGDSAAYFCASSPLPGTAFTDTQYFGPGTRLTVL.

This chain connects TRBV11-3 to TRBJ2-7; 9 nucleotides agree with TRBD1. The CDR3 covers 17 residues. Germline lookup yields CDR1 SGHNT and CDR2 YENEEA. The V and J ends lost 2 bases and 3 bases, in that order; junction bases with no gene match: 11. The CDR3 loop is CASSLKRPGQGYYEQYF. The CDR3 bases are TGTGCCAGCAGCTTAAAGCGACCGGGACAGGGATACTACGAGCAGTACTTC.

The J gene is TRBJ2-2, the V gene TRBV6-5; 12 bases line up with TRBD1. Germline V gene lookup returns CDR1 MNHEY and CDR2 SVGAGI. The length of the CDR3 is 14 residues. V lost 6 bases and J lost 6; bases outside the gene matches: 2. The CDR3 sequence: CASRGQGASGELFF. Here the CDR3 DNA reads TGTGCCAGCAGGGGACAGGGGGCGTCCGGGGAGCTGTTTTTT.

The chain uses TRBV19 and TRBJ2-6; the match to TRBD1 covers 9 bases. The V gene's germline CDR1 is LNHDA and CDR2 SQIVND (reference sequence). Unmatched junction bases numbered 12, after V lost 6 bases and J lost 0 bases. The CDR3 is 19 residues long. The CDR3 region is CASSMDRGLFSSGANVLTF. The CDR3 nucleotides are TGTGCCAGTAGCATGGACAGGGGCCTTTTTAGCTCTGGGGCCAACGTCCTGACTTTC.

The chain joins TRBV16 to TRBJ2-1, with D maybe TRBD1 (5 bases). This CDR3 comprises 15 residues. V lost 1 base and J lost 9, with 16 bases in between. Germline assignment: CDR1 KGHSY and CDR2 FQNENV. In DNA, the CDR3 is TGTGCCAGCAGCCAATTAGGACAAAAGAGGTCTGAGCAGTTCTTC. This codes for CASSQLGQKRSEQFF.

CDR3 bases: TGTGCCAGCAGCTTAAGGACATCCTCCGCGACAGGTGGCTACACCTTC. It codes for CASSLRTSSATGGYTF. V gene TRBV7-9 combines with J gene TRBJ1-2; tentatively, D is TRBD1 (6 bases). The CDR3 has 16 residues. CDR1 is SEHNR and CDR2 is FQNEAQ in the germline V gene (reference sequence). V was pared by 2 bases and J by 7 bases, with 20 bases between.

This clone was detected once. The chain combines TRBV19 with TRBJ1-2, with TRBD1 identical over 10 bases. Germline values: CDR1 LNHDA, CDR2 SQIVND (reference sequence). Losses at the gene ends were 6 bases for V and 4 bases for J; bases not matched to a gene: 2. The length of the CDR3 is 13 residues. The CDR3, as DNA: TGTGCCAGTAGGACAGGGGGCACCTATGGCTACACCTTC. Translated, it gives CASRTGGTYGYTF.

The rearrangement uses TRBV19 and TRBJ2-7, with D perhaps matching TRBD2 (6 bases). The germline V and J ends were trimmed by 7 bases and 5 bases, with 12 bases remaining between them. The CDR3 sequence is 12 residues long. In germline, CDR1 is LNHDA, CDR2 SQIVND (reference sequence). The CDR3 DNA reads TGTGCCAGTACCTCCACGGGGGACGAGCAGTACTTC. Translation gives CASTSTGDEQYF.

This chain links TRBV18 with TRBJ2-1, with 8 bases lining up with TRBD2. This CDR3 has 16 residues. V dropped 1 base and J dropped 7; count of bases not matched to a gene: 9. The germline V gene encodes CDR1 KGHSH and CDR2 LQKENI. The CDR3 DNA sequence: TGTGCCAGCTCACCACTTCTGCGGGAGGTCAGTAATGAGCAGTTCTTC. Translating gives CASSPLLREVSNEQFF.

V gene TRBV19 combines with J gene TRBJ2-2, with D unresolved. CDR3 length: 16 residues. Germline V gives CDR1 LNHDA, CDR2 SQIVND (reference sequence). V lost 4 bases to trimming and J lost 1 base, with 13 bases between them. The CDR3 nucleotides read TGTGCCAGTAGTAGAGCGATCTTATGGAACACCGGGGAGCTGTTTTTT. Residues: CASSRAILWNTGELFF.

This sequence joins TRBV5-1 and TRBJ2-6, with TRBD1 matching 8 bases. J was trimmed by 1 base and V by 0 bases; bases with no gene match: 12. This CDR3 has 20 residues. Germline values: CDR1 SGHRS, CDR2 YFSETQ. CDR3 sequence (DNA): TGCGCCAGCAGCTTGGTTGTGGCGGCAGGGGGCCTATCTGGGGCCAACGTCCTGACTTTC. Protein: CASSLVVAAGGLSGANVLTF.

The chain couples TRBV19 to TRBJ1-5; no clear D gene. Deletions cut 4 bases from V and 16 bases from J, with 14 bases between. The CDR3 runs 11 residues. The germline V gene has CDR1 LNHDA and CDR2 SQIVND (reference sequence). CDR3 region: CASSNPSVIHF. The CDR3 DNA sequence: TGTGCCAGTAGTAACCCCTCCGTTATACATTTT.

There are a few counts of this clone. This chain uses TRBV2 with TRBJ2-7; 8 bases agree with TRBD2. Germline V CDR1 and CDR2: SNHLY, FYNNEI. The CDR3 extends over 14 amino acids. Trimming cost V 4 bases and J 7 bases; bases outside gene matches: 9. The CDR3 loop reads CASSVLSGVQEQYF. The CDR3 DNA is TGTGCCAGCAGTGTTCTTAGCGGGGTCCAAGAGCAGTACTTC.

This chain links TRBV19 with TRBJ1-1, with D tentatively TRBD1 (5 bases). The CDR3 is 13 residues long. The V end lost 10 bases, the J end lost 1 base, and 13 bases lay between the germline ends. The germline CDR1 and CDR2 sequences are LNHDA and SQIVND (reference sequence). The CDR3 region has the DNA TGTGCCATAAGGGGCCCCGGGAACACTGAAGCTTTCTTT. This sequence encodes CAIRGPGNTEAFF.

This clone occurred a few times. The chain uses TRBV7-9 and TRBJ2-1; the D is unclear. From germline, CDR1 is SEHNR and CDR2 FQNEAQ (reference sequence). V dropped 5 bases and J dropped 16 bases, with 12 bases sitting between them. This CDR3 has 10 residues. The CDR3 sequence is CASSPGDSFF. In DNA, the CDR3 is TGTGCCAGCAGCCCAGGCGATAGTTTCTTC.

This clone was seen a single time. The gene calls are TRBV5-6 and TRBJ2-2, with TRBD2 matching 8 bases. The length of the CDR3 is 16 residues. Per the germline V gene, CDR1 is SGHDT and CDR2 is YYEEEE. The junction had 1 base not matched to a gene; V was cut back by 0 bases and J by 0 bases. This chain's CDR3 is CASSLDGRANTGELFF. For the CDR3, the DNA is TGTGCCAGCAGCTTGGACGGGAGGGCGAACACCGGGGAGCTGTTTTTT.